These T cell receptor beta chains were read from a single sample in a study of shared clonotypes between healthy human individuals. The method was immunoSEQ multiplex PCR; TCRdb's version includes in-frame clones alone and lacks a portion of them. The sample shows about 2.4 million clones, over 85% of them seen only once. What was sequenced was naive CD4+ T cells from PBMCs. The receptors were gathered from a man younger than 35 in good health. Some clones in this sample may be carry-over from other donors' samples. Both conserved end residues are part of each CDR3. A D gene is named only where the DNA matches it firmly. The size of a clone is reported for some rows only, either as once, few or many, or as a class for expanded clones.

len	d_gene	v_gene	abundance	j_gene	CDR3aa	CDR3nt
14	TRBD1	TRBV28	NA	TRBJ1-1	CASSPTGSKAEAFF	TGTGCCAGCAGCCCGACAGGGAGTAAAGCTGAAGCTTTCTTT
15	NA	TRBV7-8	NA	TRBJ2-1	CASRGYDHSYNEQFF	TGTGCCAGCAGGGGGTATGATCACTCCTACAATGAGCAGTTCTTC
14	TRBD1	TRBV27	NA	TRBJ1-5	CASSWTRQGQPQHF	TGTGCCAGCAGTTGGACGAGACAGGGGCAGCCCCAGCATTTT
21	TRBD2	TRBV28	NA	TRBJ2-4	CASSLIFASGPSRGAKNIQYF	TGTGCCAGCAGCCTAATCTTCGCTAGCGGGCCCTCCAGGGGAGCCAAAAACATTCAGTACTTC
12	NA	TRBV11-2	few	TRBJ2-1	CASSPQLSEQFF	TGTGCCAGCAGCCCCCAGTTGAGTGAGCAGTTCTTC
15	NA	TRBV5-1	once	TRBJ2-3	CASSLRLSSTDTQYF	TGCGCCAGCAGCTTGCGGCTCTCTAGCACAGATACGCAGTATTTT
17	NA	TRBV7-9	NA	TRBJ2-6	CASAVGAGPSGANVLTF	TGTGCCAGTGCTGTTGGGGCGGGGCCTTCTGGGGCCAACGTCCTGACTTTC
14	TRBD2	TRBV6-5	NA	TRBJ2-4	CASSFTTSGAVQYF	TGTGCCAGCAGTTTCACGACTAGCGGGGCTGTTCAGTACTTC
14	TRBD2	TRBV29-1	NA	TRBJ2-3	CSVEGTSDTDTQYF	TGCAGCGTTGAAGGGACTAGCGATACAGATACGCAGTATTTT
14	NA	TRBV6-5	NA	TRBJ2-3	CASRVSSDTDTQYF	TGTGCCAGCAGGGTCTCTAGCGACACAGATACGCAGTATTTT
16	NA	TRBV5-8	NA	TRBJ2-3	CASSFVASSSTDTQYF	TGTGCCAGCAGCTTCGTAGCGTCGTCTAGCACAGATACGCAGTATTTT
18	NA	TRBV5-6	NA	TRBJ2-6	CASSSGGPTSSGANVLTF	TGTGCCAGCAGCTCTGGGGGGCCGACGAGCTCTGGGGCCAACGTCCTGACTTTC
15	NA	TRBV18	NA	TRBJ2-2	CASSPQGSFGGELFF	TGTGCCAGCTCACCACAGGGGTCCTTCGGCGGGGAGCTGTTTTTT
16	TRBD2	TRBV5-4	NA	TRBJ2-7	CASSTPTSGRTNEQYF	TGTGCCAGCAGCACCCCGACTAGCGGGAGAACGAACGAGCAGTACTTC
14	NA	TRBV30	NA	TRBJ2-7	CAWSGQLTSYEQYF	TGTGCCTGGAGTGGACAGCTTACCTCCTACGAGCAGTACTTC
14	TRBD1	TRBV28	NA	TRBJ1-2	CASTPGGGQPGYTF	TGTGCCAGCACCCCGGGGGGGGGACAGCCAGGCTACACCTTC
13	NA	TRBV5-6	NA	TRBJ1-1	CASSLVANTEAFF	TGTGCCAGCAGCTTGGTGGCGAACACTGAAGCTTTCTTT
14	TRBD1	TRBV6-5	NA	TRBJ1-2	CASSFDRGPSGYTF	TGTGCCAGCAGTTTTGACAGGGGGCCGTCGGGCTACACCTTC
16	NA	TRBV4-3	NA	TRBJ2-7	CASSHGWGAEMYEQYF	TGCGCCAGCAGCCACGGTTGGGGGGCCGAGATGTACGAGCAGTACTTC
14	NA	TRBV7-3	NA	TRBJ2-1	CASSLGLSYNEQFF	TGTGCCAGCAGCTTAGGCCTATCGTACAATGAGCAGTTCTTC
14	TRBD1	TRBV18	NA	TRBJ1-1	CASSSQGLNTEAFF	TGTGCCAGCTCATCACAGGGGTTGAACACTGAAGCTTTCTTT
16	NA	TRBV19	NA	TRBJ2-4	CASSLKGGLAKNIQYF	TGTGCCAGTAGTCTAAAGGGCGGACTAGCCAAAAACATTCAGTACTTC
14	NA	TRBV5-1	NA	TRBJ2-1	CASSAGSPYNEQFF	TGCGCCAGCAGCGCGGGGAGTCCGTACAATGAGCAGTTCTTC
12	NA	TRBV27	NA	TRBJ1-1	CASKQGFTEAFF	TGTGCCAGCAAACAGGGTTTCACTGAAGCTTTCTTT
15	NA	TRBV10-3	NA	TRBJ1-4	CAISPGGRPNEKLFF	TGTGCCATCAGTCCCGGAGGGCGGCCTAATGAAAAACTGTTTTTT
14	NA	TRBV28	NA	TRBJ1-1	CASSETGRRTEAFF	TGTGCCAGCAGTGAAACAGGGAGGAGGACTGAAGCTTTCTTT
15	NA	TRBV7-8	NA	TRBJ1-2	CASSQSPGPLYGYTF	TGTGCCAGCAGCCAAAGCCCTGGGCCGCTATATGGCTACACCTTC
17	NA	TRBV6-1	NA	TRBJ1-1	CASSEVAFPQGGTEAFF	TGTGCCAGCAGTGAAGTCGCTTTCCCACAGGGCGGAACTGAAGCTTTCTTT
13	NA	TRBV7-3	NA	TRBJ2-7	CASSFTSQSEQYF	TGTGCCAGCAGCTTTACTAGTCAGTCCGAGCAGTACTTC
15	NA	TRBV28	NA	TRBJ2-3	CASRTTATSTDTQYF	TGTGCCAGCAGAACAACAGCGACTAGCACAGATACGCAGTATTTT
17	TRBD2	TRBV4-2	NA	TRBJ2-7	CASSQDPTGGRSYEQYF	TGTGCCAGCAGCCAAGATCCGACGGGAGGGAGGTCCTACGAGCAGTACTTC
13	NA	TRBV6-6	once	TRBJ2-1	CAGGGTPDNEQFF	TGTGCCGGTGGCGGGACCCCGGACAATGAGCAGTTCTTC
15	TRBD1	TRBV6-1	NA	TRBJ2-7	CASRDPGTGTYEQYF	TGTGCCAGCAGAGACCCCGGGACAGGGACCTACGAGCAGTACTTC
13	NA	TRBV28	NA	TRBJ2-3	CASKGVGSDTQYF	TGTGCCAGCAAGGGGGTAGGGTCAGATACGCAGTATTTT
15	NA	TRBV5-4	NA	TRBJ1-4	CASSTGGGPGSELFF	TGTGCCAGCAGCACCGGTGGCGGTCCGGGTAGCGAACTGTTTTTT
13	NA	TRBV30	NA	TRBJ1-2	CAWSGTADYGYTF	TGTGCCTGGAGTGGGACAGCCGATTATGGCTACACCTTC
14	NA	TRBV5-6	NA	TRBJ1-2	CASSLVRTYGGYTF	TGTGCCAGCAGCTTGGTTCGGACATACGGAGGCTACACCTTC
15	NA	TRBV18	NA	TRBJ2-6	CASSPLSSGANVLTF	TGTGCCAGCTCACCACTTTCATCTGGGGCCAACGTCCTGACTTTC
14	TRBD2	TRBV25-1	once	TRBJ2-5	CASSESGRGETQYF	TGTGCCAGCAGTGAAAGCGGGAGAGGCGAGACCCAGTACTTC
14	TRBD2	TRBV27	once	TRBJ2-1	CASSLMASGSRGFF	TGTGCCAGCAGTTTAATGGCTAGCGGGAGTCGAGGGTTCTTC
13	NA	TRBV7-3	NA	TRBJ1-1	CASSLPPNTEAFF	TGTGCCAGCAGCTTACCACCCAACACTGAAGCTTTCTTT
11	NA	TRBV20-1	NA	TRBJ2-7	CSARRGPEQYF	TGCAGTGCTAGGCGTGGTCCCGAGCAGTACTTC